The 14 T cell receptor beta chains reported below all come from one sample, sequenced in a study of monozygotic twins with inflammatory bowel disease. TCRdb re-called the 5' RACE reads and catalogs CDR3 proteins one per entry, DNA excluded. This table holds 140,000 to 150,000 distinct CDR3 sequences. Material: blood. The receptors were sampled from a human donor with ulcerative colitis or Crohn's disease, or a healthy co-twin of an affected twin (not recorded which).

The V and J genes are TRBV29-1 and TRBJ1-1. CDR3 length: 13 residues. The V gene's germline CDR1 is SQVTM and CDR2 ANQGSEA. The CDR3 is CSVGRDENTEAFF.

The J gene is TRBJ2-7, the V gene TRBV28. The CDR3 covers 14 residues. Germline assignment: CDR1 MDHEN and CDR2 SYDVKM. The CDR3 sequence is CASSEYWPSYEQYF.

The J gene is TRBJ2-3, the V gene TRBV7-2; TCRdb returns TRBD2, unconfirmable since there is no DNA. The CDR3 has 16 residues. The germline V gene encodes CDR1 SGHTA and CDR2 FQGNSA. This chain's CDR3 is CASSDGTSGSTDTQYF.

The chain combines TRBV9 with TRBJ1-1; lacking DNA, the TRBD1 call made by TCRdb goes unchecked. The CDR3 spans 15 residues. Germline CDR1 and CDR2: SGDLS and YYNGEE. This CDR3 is CASSVHGQGGTEAFF.

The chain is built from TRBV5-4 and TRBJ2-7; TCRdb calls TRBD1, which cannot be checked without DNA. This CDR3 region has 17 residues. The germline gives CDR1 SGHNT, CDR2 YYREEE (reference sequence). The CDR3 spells CASSYETGGNILYEQYF.

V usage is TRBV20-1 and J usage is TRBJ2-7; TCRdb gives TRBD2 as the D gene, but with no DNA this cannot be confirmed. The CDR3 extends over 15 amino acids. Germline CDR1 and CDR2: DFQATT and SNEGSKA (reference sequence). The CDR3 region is CSAREVTSARYEQYF.

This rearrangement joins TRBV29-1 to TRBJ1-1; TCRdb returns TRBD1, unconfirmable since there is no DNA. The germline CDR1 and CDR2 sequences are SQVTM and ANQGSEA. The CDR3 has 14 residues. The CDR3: CSALPRAGITEAFF.

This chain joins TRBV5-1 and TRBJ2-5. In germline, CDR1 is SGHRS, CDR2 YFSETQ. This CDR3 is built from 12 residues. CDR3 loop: CASSQLQETQYF.

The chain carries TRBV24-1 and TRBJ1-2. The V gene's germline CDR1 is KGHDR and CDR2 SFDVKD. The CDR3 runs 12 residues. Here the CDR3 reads CATSDQNNGYTF.

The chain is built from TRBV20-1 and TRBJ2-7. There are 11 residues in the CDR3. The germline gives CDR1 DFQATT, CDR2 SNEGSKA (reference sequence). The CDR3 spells CSARQIYEQYF.

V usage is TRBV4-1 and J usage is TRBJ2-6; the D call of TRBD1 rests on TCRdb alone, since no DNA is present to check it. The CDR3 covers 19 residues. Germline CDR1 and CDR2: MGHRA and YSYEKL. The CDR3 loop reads CASSRPTGQVPIGANVLTF.

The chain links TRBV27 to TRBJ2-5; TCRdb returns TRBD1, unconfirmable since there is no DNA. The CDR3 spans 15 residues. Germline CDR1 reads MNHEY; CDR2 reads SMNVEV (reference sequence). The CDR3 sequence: CASSPRTTYQETQYF.

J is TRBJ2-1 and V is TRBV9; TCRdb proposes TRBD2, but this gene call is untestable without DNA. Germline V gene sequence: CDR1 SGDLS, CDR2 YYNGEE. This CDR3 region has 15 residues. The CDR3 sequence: CASSVEGTRGNEQFF.

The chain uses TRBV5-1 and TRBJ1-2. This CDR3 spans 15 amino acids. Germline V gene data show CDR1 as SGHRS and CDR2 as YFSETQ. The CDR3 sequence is CASSTTGPTNYGYTF.